This TCR beta chain was recorded in a study of T cell responses to AZD1222 COVID-19 vaccine. Whole-study results and caveats: Distributed over spike, vaccine-associated CD4 TCRs predominated at 160-218 and 743-854. Two AZD1222 doses significantly raised spike-specific TCR breadth and depth over controls. Repertoires were obtained solely post-peak T cell response.

This CDR3 has 13 residues. Germline-derived CDR1 and CDR2 are SNHLY and FYNNEI. The V and J ends lost 3 bases and 4 bases respectively, with 7 bases between them. Only one count was recorded for this clone. Antigen: not known. Assay used: immunoSEQ multiplex PCR; TCRdb lists only in-frame clones, some missing. The sample carries tens of thousands of clones, 90% recorded once. This specimen was peripheral blood, taken on day 0 of AZD1222 vaccination. V is TRBV2 and J is TRBJ1-5, with D maybe TRBD1 (5 bases). The TCR originated in an adult in good health. The DNA of the CDR3 is TGTGCCAGCAGTGATGAGGGGAATCAGCCCCAGCATTTT. Encoded protein: CASSDEGNQPQHF.